A single sample gave rise to the 6 T cell receptor beta chains below, sequenced in a study of blood T cells in healthy people across ages. A sample-barcoded 5' primer and a J-beta primer mix were used in a second PCR of roughly 6 to 12 cycles. MiXCR was run by TCRdb on the 5' RACE reads, yielding one entry per CDR3 protein. The sample records approximately 1.5 million distinct CDR3 sequences, approximately 43% being singletons. Sequencing was carried out using blood. The source of these receptors is a woman in her late teens or twenties in good health.

The chain links TRBV4-3 to TRBJ2-1, with D perhaps matching TRBD2 (6 bases). The CDR3 extends over 16 amino acids. The V end lost 0 bases, the J end lost 6 bases, and 15 bases lay between the germline ends. The germline V gene has CDR1 LGHNA and CDR2 YSLEER. CDR3 nucleotides: TGCGCCAGCAGCCAAGACTCAGGGACTGTGGCCAATGAGCAGTTCTTC. Protein sequence: CASSQDSGTVANEQFF.

This clonotype was seen only a few times. The genes are TRBV20-1 and TRBJ2-1; TRBD2 might be the D (7 bases). CDR3 length: 16 residues. Germline V gives CDR1 DFQATT, CDR2 SNEGSKA (reference sequence). Trimming took off 5 bases at V and 1 base at J, with 18 bases between the two ends. The CDR3 spells CSASWGGPMSYNEQFF. DNA of the CDR3: TGCAGTGCTTCCTGGGGGGGCCCCATGTCCTACAATGAGCAGTTCTTC.

The V gene is TRBV4-3, the J gene TRBJ2-2; no clear D. The V end was cut by 0 bases, the J end by 1 base, with 9 bases between. The germline V gene has CDR1 LGHNA and CDR2 YSLEER. There are 16 residues in the CDR3. The CDR3 coding sequence is TGCGCCAGCAGCCAAGAGGGGTGGGGGAACACCGGGGAGCTGTTTTTT. This encodes CASSQEGWGNTGELFF.

This chain connects TRBV27 to TRBJ1-1; weak D call: TRBD1 (5 bases). Trimming removed 6 bases at V and 4 bases at J, with 12 bases between. Germline V gene sequence: CDR1 MNHEY, CDR2 SMNVEV (reference sequence). CDR3 size: 13 residues. The CDR3 DNA sequence: TGTGCCAGCAGCACAGGAAGAGCCACTGAAGCTTTCTTT. Protein sequence: CASSTGRATEAFF.

The CDR3 spells CSAADTSSYEQYF. DNA for the CDR3: TGCAGTGCTGCCGACACGAGCTCCTACGAGCAGTACTTC. This chain links TRBV20-1 with TRBJ2-7; no definite D call. Trimming removed 5 bases from V and 0 bases from J, with 11 bases in between. CDR1 DFQATT and CDR2 SNEGSKA come from the germline V gene (reference sequence). The CDR3 sequence is 13 residues long.

This CDR3 reads CATETGEADTQYF. The CDR3 DNA is TGTGCCACCGAGACAGGGGAGGCAGATACGCAGTATTTT. The chain couples TRBV15 to TRBJ2-3, with 8 bases aligning to TRBD1. The V gene end was trimmed by 8 bases and the J gene end by 4 bases; junction bases not matched to a gene: 5. The CDR3 loop spans 13 amino acids. Germline V CDR1 and CDR2: LNHNV, YYDKDF (reference sequence).